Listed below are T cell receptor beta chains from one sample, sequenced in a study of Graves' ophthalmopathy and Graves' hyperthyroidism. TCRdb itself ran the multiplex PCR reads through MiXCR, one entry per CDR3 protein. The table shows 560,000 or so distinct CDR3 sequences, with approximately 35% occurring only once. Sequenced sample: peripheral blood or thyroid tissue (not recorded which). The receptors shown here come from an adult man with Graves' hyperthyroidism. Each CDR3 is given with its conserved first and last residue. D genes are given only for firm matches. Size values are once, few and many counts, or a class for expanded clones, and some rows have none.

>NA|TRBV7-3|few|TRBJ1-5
TGTGCCAGCAGCTTATCAAGGGAAGGCAATCAGCCCCAGCATTTT
CASSLSREGNQPQHF
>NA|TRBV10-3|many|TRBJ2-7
TGTGCCGCCAATGGGGCCGGGACCCGCTACGAGCAGTACTTC
CAANGAGTRYEQYF
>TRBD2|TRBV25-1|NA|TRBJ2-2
TGTGCCAGCAGTGCCCCTAGGCGGCGGGGGGGTAACGGGGAGCTGCTTTTT
CASSAPRRRGGNGELLF
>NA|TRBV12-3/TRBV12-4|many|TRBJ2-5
TGTGCCAGCAGTTCTTCTAGACAGGCAGAGACCCAGTACTTC
CASSSSRQAETQYF
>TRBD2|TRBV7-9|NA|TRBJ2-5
TGTGCCAGCAGCCCCGGGACTAGCTACTTC
CASSPGTSYF
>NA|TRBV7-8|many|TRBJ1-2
TGTGCCAGCAGCGCCAGGGGCATTGGCTACACCTTC
CASSARGIGYTF
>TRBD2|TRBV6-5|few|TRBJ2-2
TGTGCCAGCATGCTAGCGGGAGGAGGGACCGGGGAGCTGTTTTTT
CASMLAGGGTGELFF
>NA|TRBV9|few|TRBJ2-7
TGTGCCAGCAGCGAGGGACGTATCGTCCACGAGCAGTACTTC
CASSEGRIVHEQYF
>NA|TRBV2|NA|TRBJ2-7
TGTGCCAGCTCACCAAGGCTAGCGCATAGCTGCGAGCAGTACTTC
CASSPRLAHSCEQYF
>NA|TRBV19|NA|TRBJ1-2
TGTGCCAGTAGTATAGATCCACGCCGAGACTATGGCTACACCTTC
CASSIDPRRDYGYTF
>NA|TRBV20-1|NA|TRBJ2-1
TGCAGTGCTCGCCCGCGACTGGAGCGGGTATACAATGAGCAGTTCTTC
CSARPRLERVYNEQFF
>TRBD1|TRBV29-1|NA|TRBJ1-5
TGCAGCGTTGAGACCTACCGACAGGGTTTGGGGCAGCCCCAGCATTTT
CSVETYRQGLGQPQHF
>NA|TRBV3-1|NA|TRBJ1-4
TGTGCCAGCAGCCAAGCTCCCCCAGGCGAAAAACTGTTTTTT
CASSQAPPGEKLFF
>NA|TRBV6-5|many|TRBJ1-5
TGTGCCAGCAGTAAGAATCAGCCCCAGCATTTT
CASSKNQPQHF
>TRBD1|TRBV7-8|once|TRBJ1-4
TGTGCCAGCAGTCCTGACTTAGCGGCAGGGGGCGAAAAACTGTTTTTT
CASSPDLAAGGEKLFF
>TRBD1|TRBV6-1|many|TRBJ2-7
TGTGCCAGCAGCCCACAGGGGTACTACGAGCAGTACTTC
CASSPQGYYEQYF
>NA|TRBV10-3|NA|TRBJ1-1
TGTGCCAGCATCCCGGCCCAGCAGAACACTGAAGCTTTCTTT
CASIPAQQNTEAFF
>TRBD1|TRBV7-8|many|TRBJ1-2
TGTGCCAGCAGCCCCCAGGGGGCGGGGGCCTATGGCTACACCTTC
CASSPQGAGAYGYTF
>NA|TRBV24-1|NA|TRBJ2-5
TGTGCCAGCAGTCCGTGGCCGTTCCCCCAAGAGACCCAGTACTTC
CASSPWPFPQETQYF
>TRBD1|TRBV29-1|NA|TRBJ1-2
TGCAGCGTTGAAAGGGGGCGAAGTGGCTACACCTTC
CSVERGRSGYTF
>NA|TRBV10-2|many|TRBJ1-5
TGCGCCAGCAGTGAAAGGGGAATTCAGCCCCAGCATTTT
CASSERGIQPQHF
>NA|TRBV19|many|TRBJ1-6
TGTGCCAGTAGGGGCTACAGGACAGACGATAATTCACCCCTCCACTTT
CASRGYRTDDNSPLHF
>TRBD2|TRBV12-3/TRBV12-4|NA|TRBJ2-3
TGTGCCAGCACTTCCGGACTAGCGGGAGCGGCAGATACGCAGTATTTT
CASTSGLAGAADTQYF
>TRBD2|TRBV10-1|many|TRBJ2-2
TGCGCCAGCAGTGAGTCGCTAGCGGTGAACACCGGGGAGCTGTTTTTT
CASSESLAVNTGELFF
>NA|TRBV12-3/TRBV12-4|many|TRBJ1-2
TGTGCCAGCAAGGAACAGGGTCTAGATGGCTACACCTTC
CASKEQGLDGYTF
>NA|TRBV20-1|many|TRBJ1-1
TGCAGTGCTAGAGACGCTGGGCAGGGAGGGTCTGAAGCTTTCTTT
CSARDAGQGGSEAFF
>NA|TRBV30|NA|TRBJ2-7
TGTGCCTTCATAACTAGCTTCCTCTCCGAGCAGTACTTC
CAFITSFLSEQYF
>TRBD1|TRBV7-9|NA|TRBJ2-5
TGTGCCAGCAGCTTAGGACAGGGACCAGAGACCCAGTACTTC
CASSLGQGPETQYF
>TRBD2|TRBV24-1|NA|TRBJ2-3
TGTGCCACCAGTGTGTCAAATCGACTAGCGGGGAACACAGATACGCAGTATTTT
CATSVSNRLAGNTDTQYF
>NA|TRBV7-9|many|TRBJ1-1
TGTGCCAGCAGCTTAGAAGGGGAAGCTTTCTTT
CASSLEGEAFF
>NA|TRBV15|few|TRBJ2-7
TGTGCCACGGGTGGAGCTCGTAATGAGCAGTACTTC
CATGGARNEQYF
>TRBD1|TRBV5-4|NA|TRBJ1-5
TGTGCCAGCAGCCCGGGACAGACCCAGCATTTT
CASSPGQTQHF
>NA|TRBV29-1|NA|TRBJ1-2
TGCAGCGTTCCTGACGGTACTAACTATGGCTACACCTTC
CSVPDGTNYGYTF
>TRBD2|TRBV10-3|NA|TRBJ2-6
TGTGCCAGCAGTCACCCCGGGACTAGCTCTGGGGCCAACGTCCTGACTTTC
CASSHPGTSSGANVLTF
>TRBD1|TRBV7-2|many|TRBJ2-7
TGTGCCAGCAGTCCCCAAGGCAGGGGGACCCGAGGGCAGTACTTC
CASSPQGRGTRGQYF
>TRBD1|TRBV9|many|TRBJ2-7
TGTGCCAGCAGCGTAACCACCGGGACAGGGGTCTACGAGCAGTACTTC
CASSVTTGTGVYEQYF
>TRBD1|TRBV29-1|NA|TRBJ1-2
TGCAGCGTCGGGACAGGGATCTACTATGGCTACACCTTC
CSVGTGIYYGYTF
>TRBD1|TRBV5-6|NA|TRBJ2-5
TGTGCCAGCAGCCGTACTCGGACAGGGGCACCCGGTGGGACCCAGTACTTC
CASSRTRTGAPGGTQYF
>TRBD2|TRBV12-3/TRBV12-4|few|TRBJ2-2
TGTGCCAGCAGCCCCTGGACTAGCGGGGGGGCCGTCGGGGAGCTGTTTTTT
CASSPWTSGGAVGELFF
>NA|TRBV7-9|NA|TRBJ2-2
TGTGCCAGCAGCTGGTCTGCGAACACCGGGGAGCTGTTTTTT
CASSWSANTGELFF
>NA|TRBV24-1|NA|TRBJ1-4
TGTGCCACCAGCCCGGGACATTTATCGACTAATGAAAAACTGTTTTTT
CATSPGHLSTNEKLFF
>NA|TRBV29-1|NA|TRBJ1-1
TGCAGCGTTGCGGGACTAGCGGGGGCAAGGAACACTGAAGCTTTCTTT
CSVAGLAGARNTEAFF
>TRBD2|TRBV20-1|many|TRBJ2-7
TGCAGTGCTAGAGTTAGGAGGGTGACTAGCGGGGCTTACGAGCAGTACTTC
CSARVRRVTSGAYEQYF
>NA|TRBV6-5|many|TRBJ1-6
TGTGCCAGCAGTTACTACGATGGGCGCTCACCCCTCCACTTT
CASSYYDGRSPLHF
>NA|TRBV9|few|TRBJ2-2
TGTGCCAGCAGCTCCCAGCCCGGCGGTCCCAACACCGGGGAGCTGTTTTTT
CASSSQPGGPNTGELFF
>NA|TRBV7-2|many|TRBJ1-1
TGTGCCAGCAGCTTAGAGGCAGTGAGAGGAACTGAAGCTTTCTTT
CASSLEAVRGTEAFF